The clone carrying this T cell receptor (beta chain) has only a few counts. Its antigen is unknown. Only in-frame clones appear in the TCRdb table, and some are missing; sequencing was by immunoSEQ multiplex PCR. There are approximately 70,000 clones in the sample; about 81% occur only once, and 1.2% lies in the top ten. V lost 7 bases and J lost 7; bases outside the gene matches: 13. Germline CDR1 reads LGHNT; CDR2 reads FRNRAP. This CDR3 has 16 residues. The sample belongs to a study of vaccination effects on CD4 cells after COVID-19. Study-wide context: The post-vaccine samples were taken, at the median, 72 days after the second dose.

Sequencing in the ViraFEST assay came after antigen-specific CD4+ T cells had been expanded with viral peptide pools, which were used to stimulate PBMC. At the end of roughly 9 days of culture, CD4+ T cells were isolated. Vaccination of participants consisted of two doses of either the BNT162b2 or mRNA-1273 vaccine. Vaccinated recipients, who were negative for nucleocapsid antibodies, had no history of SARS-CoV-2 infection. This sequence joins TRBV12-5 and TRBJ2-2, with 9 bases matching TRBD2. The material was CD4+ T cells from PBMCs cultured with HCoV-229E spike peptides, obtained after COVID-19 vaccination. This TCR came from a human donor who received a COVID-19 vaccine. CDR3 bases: TGTGCTAGTGTCCCAGGGGCGGGGGGGCCCGTCGGGGAGCTGTTTTTT. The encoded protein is CASVPGAGGPVGELFF.